This passage covers 21 T cell receptor beta chains from one sample sequenced in a study of blood T cell repertoires in COVID-19. Assay: immunoSEQ multiplex PCR; the TCRdb copy retains only in-frame clones and omits some. This table has some 220,000 clones, roughly nine tenths appearing once. The sequenced sample was peripheral blood. The receptors stem from a young woman who had recovered from COVID-19.

V usage is TRBV7-3 and J usage is TRBJ2-7; D may be TRBD2 (6 bases). Trimming stripped 1 base from V and 5 bases from J, with 9 bases between. Germline CDR1 SGHTA, CDR2 FQGTGA. There are 13 residues in the CDR3. CDR3 loop: CASSLSREHEQYF. In nucleotides, the CDR3 is TGTGCCAGCAGCTTAAGCCGGGAGCACGAGCAGTACTTC.

The chain couples TRBV2 to TRBJ2-1; D is possibly TRBD1 (5 bases). V shed 6 bases and J shed 4 bases, with 10 bases lying between them. Looked up from germline, CDR1 is SNHLY and CDR2 is FYNNEI. The CDR3 sequence is 13 residues long. This CDR3 is CASSIDRYNEQFF. The CDR3 bases are TGTGCCAGCAGCATAGACAGATACAATGAGCAGTTCTTC.

This clone was detected only a few times. The rearrangement joins TRBV25-1 to TRBJ1-1, with TRBD1 matching 9 bases. The germline CDR1 and CDR2 sequences are MGHDK and SYGVNS. V gave up 1 base and J gave up 6 bases; unmatched junction bases: 9. The CDR3 covers 16 residues. The CDR3 loop reads CASSELSNRGQPEAFF. CDR3 nucleotide sequence: TGTGCCAGCAGTGAATTAAGTAACAGGGGGCAACCTGAAGCTTTCTTT.

CDR3 nucleotides: TGCGCCAGCAGCCAGGGGACAGGGGGACCTAATGAAAAACTGTTTTTT. It codes for CASSQGTGGPNEKLFF. The rearrangement uses TRBV5-1 and TRBJ1-4; 11 positions agree with TRBD1. CDR1 is SGHRS, CDR2 YFSETQ, per germline. The CDR3 sequence is 16 residues long. The junction had 5 bases not matched to a gene; V was cut back by 4 bases and J by 3 bases.

The CDR3 here is CASSHTAGPQHF. CDR3 coding DNA: TGCGCCAGCAGCCACACAGCCGGGCCCCAGCATTTT. The V gene is TRBV4-1, the J gene TRBJ1-5; D is uncertain. The CDR3 length is 12 residues. CDR1 is MGHRA and CDR2 is YSYEKL in the germline V gene. V lost 3 bases to trimming and J lost 9 bases, with 9 bases between them.

The V gene is TRBV7-9, the J gene TRBJ1-2; no clear D gene. Trimming cost V 6 bases and J 1 base, with 6 bases left between them. CDR1 is SEHNR and CDR2 is FQNEAQ in the germline V gene (reference sequence). This CDR3 spans 12 amino acids. Written as DNA, the CDR3 is TGTGCCAGCAGTCCTAATAACTATGGCTACACCTTC. Translating it yields CASSPNNYGYTF.

V usage is TRBV3-1 (or the pseudogene TRBV3-2) and J usage is TRBJ2-5, with a possible D match to TRBD2 (5 bases). Deletions cut 1 base from V and 5 bases from J, with 11 bases between. This CDR3 has 14 residues. Germline V gene data show CDR1 as LGHDT and CDR2 as YNNKEL (reference sequence). CDR3 sequence (DNA): TGTGCCAGCAGCCAAGGGGTTGGCGGGGAGACCCAGTACTTC. Its protein product is CASSQGVGGETQYF.

The gene calls are TRBV5-1 and TRBJ1-2; possibly TRBD1 for D (5 bases). The germline V gene has CDR1 SGHRS and CDR2 YFSETQ. The CDR3 loop spans 15 amino acids. Trimming removed 0 bases from V and 1 base from J, with 10 bases in between. The DNA of the CDR3 is TGCGCCAGCAGCTTGGATCAGGGATATAACTATGGCTACACCTTC. It is translated as CASSLDQGYNYGYTF.

V is TRBV28 and J is TRBJ2-2; 7 bases fit TRBD2. J was trimmed by 4 bases and V by 4 bases; bases with no gene match: 6. The germline gives CDR1 MDHEN, CDR2 SYDVKM. The CDR3 loop spans 15 amino acids. The CDR3 spells CASSSGLGGTGELFF. In nucleotides, the CDR3 is TGTGCCAGCAGTTCCGGACTAGGCGGCACCGGGGAGCTGTTTTTT. Using reference TRBV28 and TRBJ2-2 for the parts outside the CDR3, the full variable domain is DVKVTQSSRYLVKRTGEKVFLECVQDMDHENMFWYRQDPGLGLRLIYFSYDVKMKEKGDIPEGYSVSREKKERFSLILESASTNQTSMYLCASSSGLGGTGELFFGEGSRLTVL.

The genes are TRBV30 and TRBJ2-3, with TRBD2 matching 8 bases. The CDR3 spans 15 residues. V lost 3 bases, J lost 2 bases, and 7 bases stayed unmatched. Germline loops: CDR1 GTSNPN, CDR2 SVGIG (reference sequence). CDR3 region: CAWSGAGGLTDTQYF. Written as DNA, the CDR3 is TGTGCCTGGAGCGGGGCGGGAGGCCTCACAGATACGCAGTATTTT. The entire variable domain, with the rest obtained from reference TRBV30 and TRBJ2-3, is as follows: SQTIHQWPATLVQPVGSPLSLECTVEGTSNPNLYWYRQAAGRGLQLLFYSVGIGQISSEVPQNLSASRPQDRQFILSSKKLLLSDSGFYLCAWSGAGGLTDTQYFGPGTRLTVL.

The rearrangement joins TRBV19 to TRBJ2-3; the D gene is possibly TRBD1 (6 bases). Germline lookup yields CDR1 LNHDA and CDR2 SQIVND (reference sequence). This CDR3 contains 16 residues. V lost 5 bases to trimming and J lost 1 base, with 16 bases between them. The CDR3 nucleotides read TGTGCCAGTAGTCCCCTAACAGGGAGCCGCACAGATACGCAGTATTTT. This translates into CASSPLTGSRTDTQYF.

The gene calls are TRBV6-1 and TRBJ2-2, with D perhaps matching TRBD1 (6 bases). Germline CDR1 MNHNS, CDR2 SASEGT. V lost 2 bases and J 3 bases, leaving 10 bases between the germline ends. This CDR3 comprises 15 residues. The CDR3 sequence: CASSEQGPDTGELFF. DNA for the CDR3: TGTGCCAGCAGTGAACAGGGGCCCGACACCGGGGAGCTGTTTTTT.

This clone was counted a few times. The chain joins TRBV2 to TRBJ1-5; TRBD1 is a possible D gene (5 bases). With 5 bases removed from V and 3 bases from J, the gap between germline ends came to 17 bases. The CDR3 contains 16 residues. Germline CDR1 and CDR2: SNHLY and FYNNEI. CDR3 loop: CASSQFVPGYNQPQHF. Here the CDR3 DNA reads TGTGCCAGCAGTCAATTCGTTCCAGGGTACAATCAGCCCCAGCATTTT.

V gene TRBV7-2 combines with J gene TRBJ2-2; 8 positions match TRBD1. The CDR3 covers 16 residues. Germline assignment: CDR1 SGHTA and CDR2 FQGNSA. The ends lost 1 base at V and 5 bases at J; junction bases unmatched: 6. In DNA form, the CDR3 reads TGTGCCAGCAGCTTAGGCCAGGGGGCGCCTACCGGGGAGCTGTTTTTT. It translates to CASSLGQGAPTGELFF.

In this sample, this clone turned up a few times. The chain couples TRBV9 to TRBJ2-7, with 12 bases matching TRBD2. This CDR3 has 15 residues. The germline CDR1 and CDR2 sequences are SGDLS and YYNGEE. Germline trimming cut 0 bases from V and 4 bases from J; bases unmatched to any gene: 2. In DNA form, the CDR3 reads TGTGCCAGCAGCGTAGCTAGCGGGAGGGTTTACGAGCAGTACTTC. This gives the protein CASSVASGRVYEQYF. Full variable domain (missing parts from reference TRBV9 and TRBJ2-7): DSGVTQTPKHLITATGQRVTLRCSPRSGDLSVYWYQQSLDQGLQFLIQYYNGEERAKGNILERFSAQQFPDLHSELNLSSLELGDSALYFCASSVASGRVYEQYFGPGTRLTVT.

The chain carries TRBV4-2 and TRBJ1-6, with a tentative D call TRBD1 (5 bases). In germline, CDR1 is LGHNA, CDR2 YNFKEQ. This CDR3 is built from 17 residues. V lost 6 bases, J lost 3 bases, and 18 bases lay in between. The CDR3 bases are TGTGCCAGCAGTCCAGAAAGGGGCCTACACTATAATTCACCCCTCCACTTT. It translates to CASSPERGLHYNSPLHF.

The rearrangement uses TRBV5-4 and TRBJ2-5, with TRBD1 matching over 7 bases. J lost 3 bases, V lost 4 bases, and 6 bases had no gene match. Germline CDR1 SGHNT, CDR2 YYREEE (reference sequence). The CDR3 length is 14 residues. The CDR3 nucleotides are TGTGCCAGCAGCACGACAGGGTTGGAAGAGACCCAGTACTTC. Its translation: CASSTTGLEETQYF.

This chain links TRBV25-1 with TRBJ2-1; 10 bases agree with TRBD1. The CDR3 has 18 residues. With 2 bases clipped from V and 1 base from J, the junction kept 8 bases outside the gene matches. Germline assignment: CDR1 MGHDK and CDR2 SYGVNS. CDR3 loop: CASSETLPGQGSYNEQFF. The CDR3 coding sequence is TGTGCCAGCAGTGAAACCCTTCCGGGACAGGGGTCCTACAATGAGCAGTTCTTC.

The genes are TRBV7-2 and TRBJ1-2, with 10 positions matching TRBD1. The CDR3 extends over 15 amino acids. CDR1 and CDR2 from the germline V gene are SGHTA and FQGNSA. V dropped 5 bases and J dropped 4; count of bases not matched to a gene: 7. CDR3 loop: CASSPGQGGFYGYTF. The CDR3 DNA follows: TGTGCCAGCAGCCCCGGACAGGGGGGTTTCTATGGCTACACCTTC. Complete variable domain (other parts from reference TRBV7-2 and TRBJ1-2): GAGVSQSPSNKVTEKGKDVELRCDPISGHTALYWYRQSLGQGLEFLIYFQGNSAPDKSGLPSDRFSAERTGGSVSTLTIQRTQQEDSAVYLCASSPGQGGFYGYTFGSGTRLTVV.

This chain joins TRBV5-6 and TRBJ2-3; 8 nucleotides agree with TRBD2. Unmatched junction bases numbered 5, after V lost 4 bases and J lost 7 bases. The germline V gene has CDR1 SGHDT and CDR2 YYEEEE. The CDR3 has 13 amino acids. Here the CDR3 reads CASSGLAGYTQYF. The CDR3 DNA is TGTGCCAGCAGCGGTCTAGCGGGTTATACGCAGTATTTT.

The chain employs TRBV7-9 and TRBJ1-5; D not certain. Trimming cost V 2 bases and J 6 bases, with 11 bases left between them. The CDR3 length is 14 residues. Looked up from germline, CDR1 is SEHNR and CDR2 is FQNEAQ (reference sequence). The CDR3 region has the DNA TGTGCCAGCAGCTTATCGGGGTTGGCTCAGCCCCAGCATTTT. Translation: CASSLSGLAQPQHF. Full variable domain (rest looked up from reference TRBV7-9 and TRBJ1-5): DTGVSQNPRHKITKRGQNVTFRCDPISEHNRLYWYRQTLGQGPEFLTYFQNEAQLEKSRLLSDRFSAERPKGSFSTLEIQRTEQGDSAMYLCASSLSGLAQPQHFGDGTRLSIL.